This TCR beta chain was captured by sequencing in a study of beta chain features in type 1 diabetes. Study findings and constraints: VDJ junctions in type 1 diabetes patients carried more deletions and fewer insertions. TCRB CDR3 length was moderately but significantly reduced in all four CD4+ subsets of Type 1 diabetes patients.

V was trimmed by 7 bases and J by 6 bases, leaving 19 bases between them. This CDR3 spans 14 amino acids. The germline gives CDR1 MRHNA, CDR2 SNTAGT. Every participating donor gave one draw, a heparinised blood sample averaging around 120 mL. Cells sorted by CD45RO/CCR7/CD25/CD127/CD95/CD27 comprised CD4+ naive, central memory, regulatory and stem cell-like memory cells. As concerns this clone: The antigen is not known.

As every portion of the isolated RNA was reverse transcribed, the sequencing read expressed TCRB transcripts. Several million reads on average were seen across naive, central memory and regulatory T cell samples. Data came from immunoSEQ multiplex PCR; TCRdb stores just in-frame clones and leaves some out. The data show 250,000 to 350,000 clones, with around an eighth seen just once and 0.015% to 0.02% held by the top ten. Sequencing used naive CD4+ T cells from blood. The V gene is TRBV6-4, the J gene TRBJ2-7, with TRBD1 as a possible D gene (6 bases). This TCR derives from a man aged 30-40 years with type 1 diabetes. The CDR3 region is CASKSQGKVCEQYF. The CDR3, as DNA: TGTGCCAGCAAGTCGCAGGGGAAGGTATGCGAGCAGTACTTC.